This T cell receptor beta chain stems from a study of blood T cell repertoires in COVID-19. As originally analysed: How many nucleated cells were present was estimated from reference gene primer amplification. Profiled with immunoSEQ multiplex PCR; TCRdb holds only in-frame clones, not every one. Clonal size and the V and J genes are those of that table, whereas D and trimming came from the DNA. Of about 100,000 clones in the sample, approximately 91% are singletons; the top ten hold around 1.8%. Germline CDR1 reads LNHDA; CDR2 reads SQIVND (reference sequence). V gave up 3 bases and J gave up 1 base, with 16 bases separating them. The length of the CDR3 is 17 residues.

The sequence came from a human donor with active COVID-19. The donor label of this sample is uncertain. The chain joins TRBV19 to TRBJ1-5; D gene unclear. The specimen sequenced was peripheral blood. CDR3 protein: CASSMYQASPSNQPQHF. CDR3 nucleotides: TGTGCCAGTAGTATGTACCAGGCGTCCCCCAGCAATCAGCCCCAGCATTTT. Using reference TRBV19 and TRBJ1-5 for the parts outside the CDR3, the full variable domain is DGGITQSPKYLFRKEGQNVTLSCEQNLNHDAMYWYRQDPGQGLRLIYYSQIVNDFQKGDIAEGYSVSREKKESFPLTVTSAQKNPTAFYLCASSMYQASPSNQPQHFGDGTRLSIL.